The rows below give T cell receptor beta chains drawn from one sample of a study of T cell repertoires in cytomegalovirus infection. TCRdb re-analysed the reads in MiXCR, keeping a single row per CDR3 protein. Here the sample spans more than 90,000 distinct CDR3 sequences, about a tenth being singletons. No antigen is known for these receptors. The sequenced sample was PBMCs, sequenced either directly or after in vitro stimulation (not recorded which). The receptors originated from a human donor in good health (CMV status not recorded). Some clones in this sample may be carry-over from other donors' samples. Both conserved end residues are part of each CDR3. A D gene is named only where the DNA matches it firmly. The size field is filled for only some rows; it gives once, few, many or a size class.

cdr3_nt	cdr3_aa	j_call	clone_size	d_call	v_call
TGTGCCAGTAGTATAACTAGCGGGAGTTACACCGGGGAGCTGTTTTTT	CASSITSGSYTGELFF	TRBJ2-2	.	TRBD2	TRBV19
TGTGCCAGCAGCTTATTGCATAGCGGCCTTAATGAGCAGTTCTTC	CASSLLHSGLNEQFF	TRBJ2-1	many	.	TRBV7-2
TGTGCCAGCAGTTCCCAGGACACCGGGGAGCTGTTTTTT	CASSSQDTGELFF	TRBJ2-2	few	.	TRBV28
TGCGCCAGCAGCTTTGGGGCGGACCAAGAGACCCAGTACTTC	CASSFGADQETQYF	TRBJ2-5	many	.	TRBV5-1
TGTGCCGGGGGGGGACAGGGCTTCATGAACACTGAAGCTTTCTTT	CAGGGQGFMNTEAFF	TRBJ1-1	.	TRBD1	TRBV6-6
TGTGCCAGCACCCTAAGGCCCGAGGGGGTTAATGAGCAGTTCTTC	CASTLRPEGVNEQFF	TRBJ2-1	.	.	TRBV6-1
TGTGCCAGCAGCTATTTTAATAGGGGGCAGTATTTT	CASSYFNRGQYF	TRBJ2-3	many	.	TRBV7-2
TGTGCCAGCAGTACCAGCAGACAGGGAGTTAGCACAGATACGCAGTATTTT	CASSTSRQGVSTDTQYF	TRBJ2-3	many	TRBD1	TRBV12-3/TRBV12-4
TGTGCCAGCAGCGTAGTTCAGAGGGGTAGCACCGGGGAGCTGTTTTTT	CASSVVQRGSTGELFF	TRBJ2-2	.	.	TRBV9
TGTGCCAGCAGTTTTGTCGCGACTAGCGGGAGAGGTGAGCAGTTCTTC	CASSFVATSGRGEQFF	TRBJ2-1	many	TRBD2	TRBV28
TGTGCCAGTAGTATTTGGGAGTCGGGCACAGATACGCAGTATTTT	CASSIWESGTDTQYF	TRBJ2-3	few	.	TRBV19
TGTGCCAGCAGCGCGGGACTAGCGGGAGATATGTACGAGCAGTACTTC	CASSAGLAGDMYEQYF	TRBJ2-7	many	TRBD2	TRBV7-2
TGTGCCAGCAGCGGGGGGGGAGGGGGGCAAGAGACCCAGTACTTC	CASSGGGGGQETQYF	TRBJ2-5	.	TRBD2	TRBV28
TGTGCCAGCAGCACAGAGAGCATGGGCTATGGCTACACCTTC	CASSTESMGYGYTF	TRBJ1-2	many	.	TRBV5-4
TGCGCCAGCAGACAGACCTATAGCGTTCAAGAGACCCAGTACTTC	CASRQTYSVQETQYF	TRBJ2-5	many	.	TRBV5-1
TGTGCCTGGAGGTACCTGGCGGGAGGAAAGCGGGAGCAGTTCTTC	CAWRYLAGGKREQFF	TRBJ2-1	.	TRBD2	TRBV30
TGTGCCAGCAGTTACTACTACCAGGGGGGGGTCGGGGAGCTGTTTTTT	CASSYYYQGGVGELFF	TRBJ2-2	.	.	TRBV6-5
TGTGCCAGCAGCTTTACTAGCGGGAGGCCTACCTACGAGCAGTACTTC	CASSFTSGRPTYEQYF	TRBJ2-7	.	TRBD2	TRBV7-2
TGTGCCAGCAGTTGGGACTACAATGAGCAGTTCTTC	CASSWDYNEQFF	TRBJ2-1	many	.	TRBV12-3/TRBV12-4
TGTGCCAGCAGCGGTACAGGGGGCGCGGAGACCCAGTACTTC	CASSGTGGAETQYF	TRBJ2-5	many	TRBD1	TRBV12-3/TRBV12-4
TGTGCCAGCAGCCCCTGGAACGACTACGAGCAGTACTTC	CASSPWNDYEQYF	TRBJ2-7	few	.	TRBV13
TGTGCCAGCAGCCAATTACAGGGGCCCTATGGCTACACCTTC	CASSQLQGPYGYTF	TRBJ1-2	few	TRBD1	TRBV14
TGTGCCAGCCGGGGTAACGACATTCAGTACTTC	CASRGNDIQYF	TRBJ2-4	many	.	TRBV6-5
TGTGCCAGCAGTTACGGGCAGGGGCTTTACACCGGGGAGCTGTTTTTT	CASSYGQGLYTGELFF	TRBJ2-2	few	.	TRBV6-5
TGTGCCAGCAGCTTGACGGGGACTAGCAATGAGCAGTTCTTC	CASSLTGTSNEQFF	TRBJ2-1	many	TRBD2	TRBV7-9
TGCGCCAGCAGCCATATCATGGGGGGCACTGAAGCTTTCTTT	CASSHIMGGTEAFF	TRBJ1-1	many	.	TRBV4-1
TGTGCCAGCAAGGGACACCCGAATAATTCACCCCTCCACTTT	CASKGHPNNSPLHF	TRBJ1-6	.	.	TRBV27
TGTGCCAGCAGCTCACCTCAGGGGTTTTTTCTTTCACCCCTCCACTTT	CASSSPQGFFLSPLHF	TRBJ1-6	many	.	TRBV7-2
TGTGCCAGCAGTCTCCAACGGGACTCAGCGCAGTATTTT	CASSLQRDSAQYF	TRBJ2-3	few	.	TRBV12-3/TRBV12-4
TGCGCCAGCAGATCCATAACTGGGGGTACTGAAGCTTTCTTT	CASRSITGGTEAFF	TRBJ1-1	many	.	TRBV4-1
TGTGCCAGCAGCTTATCCCCAGATTCACCCCTCCACTTT	CASSLSPDSPLHF	TRBJ1-6	.	.	TRBV7-9
TGCGCCAGCAGCCGGGACTCCAGCTCCTACAATGAGCAGTTCTTC	CASSRDSSSYNEQFF	TRBJ2-1	few	.	TRBV5-1
TGTGCCAGTGGACTAGCGGGCACCACAGATACGCAGTATTTT	CASGLAGTTDTQYF	TRBJ2-3	few	TRBD2	TRBV6-5
TGTGCCAGCAGCCCCCTTGGCGGGAACCCAGATACGCAGTATTTT	CASSPLGGNPDTQYF	TRBJ2-3	many	.	TRBV4-2
TGTGCCAGTAGTGTATCAGTGGCAACTAATGAAAAACTGTTTTTT	CASSVSVATNEKLFF	TRBJ1-4	many	.	TRBV19
TGTGCCAGCAGCGTCGGTCCCGGGACTAGCGGGAGTAATGCTTACAATGAGCAGTTCTTC	CASSVGPGTSGSNAYNEQFF	TRBJ2-1	.	TRBD2	TRBV9
TGTGCCAGCAGTACAGGGTGGGAGGACAATCAGCCCCAGCATTTT	CASSTGWEDNQPQHF	TRBJ1-5	.	.	TRBV28
TGTGCCAGCAAGACAGGGAGCTATGGCTACACCTTC	CASKTGSYGYTF	TRBJ1-2	many	TRBD1	TRBV6-1
TGTGCCAGCAGCTTATGGGCGGAGCCGAACACCGGGGAGCTGTTTTTT	CASSLWAEPNTGELFF	TRBJ2-2	.	.	TRBV7-8
TGCAGTGCCCCCCGGGGGGCTAGAGATACGCAGTATTTT	CSAPRGARDTQYF	TRBJ2-3	.	.	TRBV20-1
TGTGCCAGCAGTCATTCGCCGGACGGATTCTATGGCTACACCTTC	CASSHSPDGFYGYTF	TRBJ1-2	many	.	TRBV6-2/TRBV6-3
TGTGCCAGCAGTCCGGACCGGGAGAAAAAACTGTTTTTT	CASSPDREKKLFF	TRBJ1-4	many	.	TRBV27
TGTGCCAGCAGTTATAGGCCTAGCGGATACAATGAGCAGTTCTTC	CASSYRPSGYNEQFF	TRBJ2-1	many	TRBD2	TRBV6-2/TRBV6-3
TGTGCCATCAGGCCGGGACTAGCGGGTCGTGAGCAGTTCTTC	CAIRPGLAGREQFF	TRBJ2-1	many	TRBD2	TRBV10-3
TGCGCCAGCAGCCCTCCTGACAGGGAGAACAATGAGCAGTTCTTC	CASSPPDRENNEQFF	TRBJ2-1	few	TRBD1	TRBV4-1
TGTGCCAGCAGCTTGAAGGCGTCACTTATTAACACTGAAGCTTTCTTT	CASSLKASLINTEAFF	TRBJ1-1	many	.	TRBV5-5
TGTGCCAGCAGCCCCTGGACAGGTCCCGTCCCGAGAGAGCAGTACTTC	CASSPWTGPVPREQYF	TRBJ2-7	.	TRBD1	TRBV11-3
TGTGCCAGCAGCCCCCTTTGGGGAGAGCAGTTCTTC	CASSPLWGEQFF	TRBJ2-1	many	.	TRBV11-1
TGTGCCAGCAGCTCCGACCGGACAGGGCTTAGCTCTGGAAACACCATATATTTT	CASSSDRTGLSSGNTIYF	TRBJ1-3	many	TRBD1	TRBV11-2
TGTGCCAGCAGCCGCGGGACAGCTGGTGCAGATACGCAGTATTTT	CASSRGTAGADTQYF	TRBJ2-3	many	.	TRBV7-9
TGTGCCAGCAGCCTCGAGGGGGGATATGGGACAGATACGCAGTATTTT	CASSLEGGYGTDTQYF	TRBJ2-3	many	.	TRBV7-2
TGTGCCAGCAGGGGTGACCCATCGAGACCTCCGCAGTACTTC	CASRGDPSRPPQYF	TRBJ2-7	few	.	TRBV28
TGTGCCAGCAGCTTCACTCCCGGGGGACTTCATCTGTATTTT	CASSFTPGGLHLYF	TRBJ2-3	.	.	TRBV11-2
TGCAGCGTGGGACAGAGCAACGAGCAGTACTTC	CSVGQSNEQYF	TRBJ2-7	few	TRBD1	TRBV29-1
TGCAGTGCTAGAGATCCAGGGCAAGGGGGGTACGAGCAGTACTTC	CSARDPGQGGYEQYF	TRBJ2-7	.	.	TRBV20-1
TGTGCCACCAGGGCAGGAAACACCGGGGAGCTGTTTTTT	CATRAGNTGELFF	TRBJ2-2	many	.	TRBV24-1
TGTGCCAGCAGTTTTTCCCAGACCACCTACGAGCAGTACTTC	CASSFSQTTYEQYF	TRBJ2-7	few	.	TRBV27